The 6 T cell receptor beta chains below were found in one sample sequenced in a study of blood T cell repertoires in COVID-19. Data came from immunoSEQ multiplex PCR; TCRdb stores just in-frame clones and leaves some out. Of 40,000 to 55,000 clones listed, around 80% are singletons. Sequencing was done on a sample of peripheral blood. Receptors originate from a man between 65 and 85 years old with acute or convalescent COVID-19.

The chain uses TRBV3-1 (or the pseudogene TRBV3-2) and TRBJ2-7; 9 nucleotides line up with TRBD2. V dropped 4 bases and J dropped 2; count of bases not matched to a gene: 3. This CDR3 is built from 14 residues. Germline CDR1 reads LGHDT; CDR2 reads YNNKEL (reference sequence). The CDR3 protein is CASSLGLAPYEQYF. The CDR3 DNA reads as TGTGCCAGCAGCCTGGGACTAGCCCCCTACGAGCAGTACTTC.

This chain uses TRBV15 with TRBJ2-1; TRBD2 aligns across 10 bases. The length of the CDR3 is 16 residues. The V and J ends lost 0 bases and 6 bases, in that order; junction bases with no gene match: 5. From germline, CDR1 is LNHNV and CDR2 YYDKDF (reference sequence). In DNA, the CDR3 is TGTGCCACCAGCAGAGAGCGAGCGGGGGGGCCCAATGAGCAGTTCTTC. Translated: CATSRERAGGPNEQFF.

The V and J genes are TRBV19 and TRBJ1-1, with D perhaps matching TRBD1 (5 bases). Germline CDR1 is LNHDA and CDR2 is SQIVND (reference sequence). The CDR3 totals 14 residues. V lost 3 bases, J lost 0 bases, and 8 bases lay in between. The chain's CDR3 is CASSIRQMNTEAFF. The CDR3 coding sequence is TGTGCCAGTAGTATTAGACAGATGAACACTGAAGCTTTCTTT.

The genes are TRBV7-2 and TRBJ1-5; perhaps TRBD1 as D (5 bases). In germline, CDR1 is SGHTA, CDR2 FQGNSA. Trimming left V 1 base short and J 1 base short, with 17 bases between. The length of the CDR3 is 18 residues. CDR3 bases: TGTGCCAGCAGCTTAGTGGTGCCGGGACTGGGAAGCAATCAGCCCCAGCATTTT. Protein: CASSLVVPGLGSNQPQHF.

CDR3 amino acids: CASSLGLRGFNEKLFF. In nucleotides, the CDR3 is TGTGCCAGCAGCTTAGGTCTCCGGGGATTTAATGAAAAACTGTTTTTT. The V gene is TRBV7-8, the J gene TRBJ1-4; D unresolved. The V and J ends lost 1 base and 4 bases respectively, with 13 bases between them. This CDR3 region has 16 residues. Germline CDR1 and CDR2: SGHVS and FQNEAQ.

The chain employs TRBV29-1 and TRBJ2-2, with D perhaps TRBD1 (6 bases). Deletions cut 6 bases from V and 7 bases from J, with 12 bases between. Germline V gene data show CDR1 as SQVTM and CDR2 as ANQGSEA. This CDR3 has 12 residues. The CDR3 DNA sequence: TGCAGCGTGGACAGATCAAGCGGGGAGCTGTTTTTT. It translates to CSVDRSSGELFF.